Listed here are 31 T cell receptor beta chains from one sample, sequenced in a study of post-analysis software for immune sequencing data. General study results and limits: When patients were compared with controls, about five TRBV segments were more frequent, TRBV5-6, TRBV5-1 and TRBV20-1 among them.

Antigen specificity for these receptors is unknown. Every TCR beta cDNA library bore unique molecular identifiers. TCRdb ran MiXCR on the PCR reads and lists one entry per CDR3 protein. Of hundreds of thousands of distinct CDR3 sequences in the sample, 59% were seen once. The specimen was blood. The receptors originated from a girl aged 2 to 10 with multiple sclerosis.

This chain joins TRBV29-1 and TRBJ2-5, with D possibly being TRBD2 (6 bases). Gene TRBJ2-7 matches the end of the DNA better, so the J call may be wrong. Germline V gives CDR1 SQVTM, CDR2 ANQGSEA. This CDR3 comprises 12 residues. CDR3 protein: CSVEGRRGEQYF. The DNA of the CDR3 is TGCAGCGTTGAGGGCCGGAGGGGCGAGCAGTACTTC.

The chain joins TRBV29-1 to TRBJ2-5; D is undetermined. The CDR3 consists of 13 residues. Trimming cost V 7 bases and J 1 base, with 13 bases left between them. CDR1 is SQVTM, CDR2 ANQGSEA, per germline. The CDR3 DNA sequence: TGCAGCGGCCGTCGGTCAGCCCAAGAGACCCAGTACTTC. Its protein product is CSGRRSAQETQYF.

The genes are TRBV20-1 and TRBJ2-7; tentative D call: TRBD1 (6 bases). The CDR3 loop spans 15 amino acids. Looked up from germline, CDR1 is DFQATT and CDR2 is SNEGSKA (reference sequence). Trimming left V 2 bases short and J 2 bases short, with 16 bases between. CDR3: CSARLAGTPAYEQYF. The CDR3 DNA sequence: TGCAGTGCTAGATTGGCCGGGACACCCGCCTACGAGCAGTACTTC.

A single count supports this clonotype. This chain links TRBV2 with TRBJ2-7, with D perhaps TRBD2 (5 bases). The V and J ends lost 3 bases and 5 bases respectively, with 14 bases between them. CDR1 is SNHLY, CDR2 FYNNEI, per germline. The CDR3 is made up of 14 amino acids. CDR3 nucleotide sequence: TGTGCCAGCAGTGAGGAAGCGGTTGCCAACGAGCAGTACTTC. It yields the protein CASSEEAVANEQYF.

The chain is built from TRBV6-2 or TRBV6-3 and TRBJ2-5, with D possibly matching TRBD1 (5 bases). With 0 bases removed from V and 2 bases from J, the gap between germline ends came to 13 bases. CDR1 and CDR2 (germline): MNHEY, SVGEGT. The CDR3 sequence is 16 residues long. The CDR3 coding sequence is TGTGCCAGCAGTTACTCGAAAGACAGTACACAAGAGACCCAGTACTTC. Encoded protein: CASSYSKDSTQETQYF.

The chain employs TRBV20-1 and TRBJ1-1, with unresolved D. Germline CDR1 and CDR2: DFQATT and SNEGSKA (reference sequence). The length of the CDR3 is 13 residues. V was trimmed by 2 bases and J by 0 bases, leaving 7 bases between them. The CDR3 coding sequence is TGCAGTGCTAGACAGTCCATGAACACTGAAGCTTTCTTT. Translated: CSARQSMNTEAFF.

This clonotype has only a few counts. The chain is built from TRBV5-1 and TRBJ2-2; a weak D match, TRBD2 (6 bases). The V gene's germline CDR1 is SGHRS and CDR2 YFSETQ. V lost 1 base and J 5 bases, leaving 9 bases between the germline ends. The CDR3 is 14 amino acids. Written as DNA, the CDR3 is TGCGCCAGCAGCTTGCTTAGCGGTACCGGGGAGCTGTTTTTT. Its protein is CASSLLSGTGELFF.

This clonotype was observed a handful of times. This CDR3 reads CSVVNAGGVETQYF. The CDR3 DNA reads TGCAGCGTTGTGAACGCGGGAGGGGTGGAGACCCAGTACTTC. The chain carries TRBV29-1 and TRBJ2-5; 9 positions agree with TRBD2. Germline assignment: CDR1 SQVTM and CDR2 ANQGSEA. This CDR3 has 14 amino acids. V gave up 4 bases and J gave up 5 bases; unmatched junction bases: 8.

This rearrangement joins TRBV29-1 to TRBJ2-7, with D possibly being TRBD1 (6 bases). The CDR3 length is 13 residues. CDR1 SQVTM and CDR2 ANQGSEA come from the germline V gene. The germline V and J ends were trimmed by 0 bases and 5 bases, with 11 bases remaining between them. The CDR3 is CSVEDPQGDEQYF. CDR3 bases: TGCAGCGTTGAAGACCCACAGGGCGACGAGCAGTACTTC.

This clonotype was counted between two and nine times. The chain couples TRBV7-3 to TRBJ2-3; D tentatively fits TRBD1 or TRBD2 (5 bases each). The germline V and J ends were trimmed by 5 bases and 4 bases, with 19 bases remaining between them. This CDR3 is built from 16 residues. The germline CDR1 and CDR2 sequences are SGHTA and FQGTGA. The CDR3 spells CASSLIPGQAADTQYF. The CDR3 bases are TGTGCCAGCAGCCTAATTCCGGGGCAGGCCGCAGATACGCAGTATTTT.

The rearrangement links TRBV12-5 to TRBJ2-3, with 7 bases aligning to TRBD2. The CDR3 has 16 amino acids. The germline gives CDR1 LGHNT, CDR2 FRNRAP. V shed 5 bases, J shed 2 bases, and the junction held 10 bases outside the gene matches. Written as DNA, the CDR3 is TGTGCTAGTGGTATCACCGGGACTACCGACACAGATACGCAGTATTTT. Amino acids: CASGITGTTDTDTQYF.

The chain combines TRBV6-5 with TRBJ2-5; maybe TRBD1 (6 bases). Germline CDR1 reads MNHEY; CDR2 reads SVGAGI. V was clipped by 4 bases and J by 13 bases, with 19 bases between them. The CDR3 is made up of 13 amino acids. CDR3: CASSWGLLYERYF. The DNA for the CDR3 is TGTGCCAGCAGTTGGGGGCTCCTCTACGAGCGGTACTTC.

The CDR3: CAISETGEGSGYTF. The CDR3 DNA sequence: TGTGCCATCAGTGAAACAGGGGAGGGAAGTGGCTACACCTTC. V is TRBV10-3 and J is TRBJ1-2; 7 positions agree with TRBD1. The junction had 8 bases not matched to a gene; V was cut back by 3 bases and J by 7 bases. The CDR3 consists of 14 residues. Germline lookup yields CDR1 ENHRY and CDR2 SYGVKD.

There are a few counts of this clonotype. The chain links TRBV7-9 to TRBJ2-3; D gene uncertain. The CDR3 totals 15 residues. The V gene lost 4 bases and the J gene lost 3 bases, with 14 bases spanning the gap. Germline CDR1 and CDR2: SEHNR and FQNEAQ (reference sequence). DNA for the CDR3: TGTGCCAGCAGCTGGAGTGGTGACATGACAGATACGCAGTATTTT. Translating it yields CASSWSGDMTDTQYF.

The chain carries TRBV19 and TRBJ2-7, with TRBD2 matching over 14 bases. CDR3 length: 17 amino acids. The V and J ends lost 4 bases and 6 bases, in that order; junction bases with no gene match: 11. Germline V gene data show CDR1 as LNHDA and CDR2 as SQIVND (reference sequence). CDR3 protein: CASSRLAGGPERGEQYF. CDR3 DNA: TGTGCCAGTAGTAGACTAGCGGGAGGGCCGGAAAGGGGCGAGCAGTACTTC.

The CDR3 DNA sequence: TGTGCCAGCAGGATGAGGAGGGGGCTGTCGAGCACAGATACGCAGTATTTT. Its protein is CASRMRRGLSSTDTQYF. The chain combines TRBV7-2 with TRBJ2-3, with D perhaps matching TRBD1 (7 bases). Trimming cost V 6 bases and J 0 bases, with 19 bases left between them. The CDR3 has 17 amino acids. Germline V lookup: CDR1 SGHTA, CDR2 FQGNSA.

This clonotype was seen only a few times. CDR3 bases: TGTGCCAGCAGCTTAGCGCCCGGGCGAGAGCAGTTCTTC. Translation: CASSLAPGREQFF. This rearrangement joins TRBV7-9 to TRBJ2-1; unclear D gene. Trimming took off 0 bases at V and 10 bases at J, with 10 bases between the two ends. Germline V lookup: CDR1 SEHNR, CDR2 FQNEAQ (reference sequence). CDR3 length equals 13 residues.

For the CDR3, the DNA is TGTGCCAGCACCCCCCCGGGGACAGACAATGAGCAGTTCTTC. Amino acid sequence: CASTPPGTDNEQFF. The V call is TRBV4-2, the J call TRBJ2-1, with TRBD1 matching over 7 bases. Germline values: CDR1 LGHNA, CDR2 YNFKEQ. V was clipped by 7 bases and J by 5 bases; unmatched bases: 8. The CDR3 has 14 residues.

V gene TRBV29-1 combines with J gene TRBJ2-7; 9 nucleotides align to TRBD2. CDR1 is SQVTM, CDR2 ANQGSEA, per germline. The CDR3 contains 20 residues. The V segment lost 0 bases and the J segment 2 bases; nucleotides outside the gene matches: 20. CDR3 in amino acids: CSVEDSLLYAGGSPAYEQYF. CDR3 sequence (DNA): TGCAGCGTTGAAGATTCCCTCCTCTACGCGGGAGGGAGCCCCGCCTACGAGCAGTACTTC.

This chain uses TRBV18 with TRBJ2-5, with 7 bases identical to TRBD1. CDR1 is KGHSH, CDR2 LQKENI, per germline. The CDR3 covers 13 residues. The V and J ends lost 2 bases and 4 bases, in that order; junction bases with no gene match: 1. The CDR3 region has the DNA TGTGCCAGCTCACCAAACAGGGGAGAGACCCAGTACTTC. It encodes CASSPNRGETQYF.

V gene TRBV4-2 combines with J gene TRBJ1-1; 9 bases are a match to TRBD1. There are 17 residues in the CDR3. The germline V gene has CDR1 LGHNA and CDR2 YNFKEQ. With V trimmed by 2 bases and J by 3 bases, 10 bases remained unmatched. CDR3 sequence reads: CASSQLTGGNKDTEAFF. As DNA, the CDR3 is TGTGCCAGCAGCCAACTGACAGGGGGTAATAAGGACACTGAAGCTTTCTTT.

This clonotype was seen only once. J is TRBJ1-5 and V is TRBV6-5; TRBD1 might be the D (5 bases). Germline CDR1 reads MNHEY; CDR2 reads SVGAGI. The CDR3 runs to 14 residues. Trimming stripped 9 bases from V and 2 bases from J, with 14 bases between. The CDR3 nucleotides read TGTGCCAGTGCTCGGGGGGTGGGCAATCAGCCCCAGCATTTT. As protein: CASARGVGNQPQHF.

The count of this clonotype is one. The chain recombines TRBV29-1 with TRBJ1-1; D remains unclear. Germline-derived CDR1 and CDR2 are SQVTM and ANQGSEA. The CDR3 is made up of 13 amino acids. V shed 6 bases and J shed 1 base, with 12 bases lying between them. CDR3 in amino acids: CSVADPSNTEAFF. Written as DNA, the CDR3 is TGCAGCGTCGCGGACCCATCGAACACTGAAGCTTTCTTT.

V usage is TRBV6-5 and J usage is TRBJ2-7, with a possible D match to TRBD2 (5 bases). The J call may not be correct, given that the DNA end is closer to TRBJ2-5. Germline values: CDR1 MNHEY, CDR2 SVGAGI. This CDR3 has 14 residues. The CDR3 here is CASSPGSRFETQYF. The CDR3 DNA reads TGTGCCAGCAGTCCTGGGAGCCGGTTTGAGACCCAGTACTTC.

This chain joins TRBV15 and TRBJ1-1; D is unresolved. Trimming removed 4 bases from V and 0 bases from J, with 12 bases in between. CDR1 and CDR2 (germline): LNHNV, YYDKDF (reference sequence). The CDR3 consists of 15 residues. The CDR3 spells CATSTLEELNTEAFF. The CDR3 DNA sequence: TGTGCCACCAGCACCCTCGAGGAGCTGAACACTGAAGCTTTCTTT.

The V and J genes are TRBV12-3 or TRBV12-4 and TRBJ2-2; D is unresolved. V lost 6 bases and J 3 bases, leaving 14 bases between the germline ends. This CDR3 is 15 amino acids long. The CDR3 loop reads CASSLFLGDTGELFF. CDR3 DNA: TGTGCCAGCAGCTTATTTCTTGGGGACACCGGGGAGCTGTTTTTT.

The chain recombines TRBV5-8 with TRBJ1-5, with D hard to call. Germline V lookup: CDR1 SGHTS, CDR2 YDEGEE. The CDR3 covers 14 residues. Trimming removed 4 bases from V and 2 bases from J, with 10 bases in between. Written as DNA, the CDR3 is TGTGCCAGCAGCATCGGCACGGGCAATCAGCCCCAGCATTTT. Translated, it gives CASSIGTGNQPQHF.

The chain couples TRBV20-1 to TRBJ2-5, with unresolved D. Germline lookup yields CDR1 DFQATT and CDR2 SNEGSKA (reference sequence). CDR3 length: 11 residues. V lost 0 bases, J lost 10 bases, and 9 bases lay in between. CDR3 protein: CSARDPGDQYF. CDR3 sequence (DNA): TGCAGTGCTAGAGATCCCGGCGACCAGTACTTC.

As for this clonotype: Its ends do not fully match the called genes, so a read error is possible. The rearrangement uses TRBV5-1 and TRBJ2-7, with 7 bases lining up with TRBD2. There are 14 residues in the CDR3. Germline-derived CDR1 and CDR2 are SGHRS and YFSETQ. Here the CDR3 reads CASSFTSDSYVQYF. DNA of the CDR3: TGCGCCAGCAGCTTCACTAGCGATTCCTACGTGCAGTACTTC.

V usage is TRBV20-1 and J usage is TRBJ2-3; D call uncertain. The V and J ends lost 1 base and 6 bases respectively, with 2 bases between them. CDR1 is DFQATT, CDR2 SNEGSKA, per germline (reference sequence). The CDR3 covers 10 residues. DNA of the CDR3: TGCAGTGCTAGAGTTGATACGCAGTATTTT. Residues: CSARVDTQYF.

The chain couples TRBV6-5 to TRBJ1-1, with TRBD1 as a possible D gene (5 bases). This CDR3 spans 16 amino acids. The V gene's germline CDR1 is MNHEY and CDR2 SVGAGI. The germline V and J ends were trimmed by 2 bases and 4 bases, with 17 bases remaining between them. In DNA form, the CDR3 reads TGTGCCAGCAGTTACCCCGGAGGCGGGAGGGGCACTGAAGCTTTCTTT. Amino acid sequence: CASSYPGGGRGTEAFF.